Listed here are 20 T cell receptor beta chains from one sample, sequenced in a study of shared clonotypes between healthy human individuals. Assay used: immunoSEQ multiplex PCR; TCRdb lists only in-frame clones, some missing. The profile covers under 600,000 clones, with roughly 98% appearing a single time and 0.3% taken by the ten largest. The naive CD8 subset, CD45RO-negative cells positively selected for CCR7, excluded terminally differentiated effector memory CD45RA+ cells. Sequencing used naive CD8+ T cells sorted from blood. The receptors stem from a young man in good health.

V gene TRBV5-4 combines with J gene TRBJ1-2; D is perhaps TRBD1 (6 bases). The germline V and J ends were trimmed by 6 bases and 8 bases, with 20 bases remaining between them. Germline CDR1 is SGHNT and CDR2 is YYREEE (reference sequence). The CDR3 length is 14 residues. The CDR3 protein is CASTFWGGAWGYTF. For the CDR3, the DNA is TGTGCCAGCACCTTTTGGGGGGGCGCATGGGGCTACACCTTC.

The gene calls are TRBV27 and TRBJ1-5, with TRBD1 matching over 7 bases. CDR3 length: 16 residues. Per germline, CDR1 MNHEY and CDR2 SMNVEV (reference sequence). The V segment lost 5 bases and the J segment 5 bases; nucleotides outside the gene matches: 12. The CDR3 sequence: CASSPMYRGGYQPQHF. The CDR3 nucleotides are TGTGCCAGCAGTCCAATGTACAGGGGAGGTTATCAGCCCCAGCATTTT.

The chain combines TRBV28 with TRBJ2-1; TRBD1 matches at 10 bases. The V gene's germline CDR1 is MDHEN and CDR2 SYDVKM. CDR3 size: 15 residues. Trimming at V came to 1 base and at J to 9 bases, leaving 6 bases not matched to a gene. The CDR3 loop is CASSLLGTGDSEQFF. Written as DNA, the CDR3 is TGTGCCAGCAGTTTATTGGGGACAGGGGACAGTGAGCAGTTCTTC.

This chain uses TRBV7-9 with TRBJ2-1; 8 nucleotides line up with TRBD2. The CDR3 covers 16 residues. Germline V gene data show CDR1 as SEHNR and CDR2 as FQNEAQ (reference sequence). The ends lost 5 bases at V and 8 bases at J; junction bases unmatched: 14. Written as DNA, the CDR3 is TGTGCCAGCAGCATCCCCCCGGGACTAGGGAGTGATGAGCAGTTCTTC. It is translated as CASSIPPGLGSDEQFF.

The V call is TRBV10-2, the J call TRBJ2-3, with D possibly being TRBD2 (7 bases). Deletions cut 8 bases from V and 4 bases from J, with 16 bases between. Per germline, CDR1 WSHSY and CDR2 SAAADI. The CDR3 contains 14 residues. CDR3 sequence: CASLRGGLPDTQYF. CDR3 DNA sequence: TGCGCCAGCCTGAGGGGGGGGCTCCCAGATACGCAGTATTTT.

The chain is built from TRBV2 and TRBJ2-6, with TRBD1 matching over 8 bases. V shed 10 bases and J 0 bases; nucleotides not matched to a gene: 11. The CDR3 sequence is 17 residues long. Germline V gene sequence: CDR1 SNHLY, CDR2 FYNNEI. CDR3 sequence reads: CATERTGPPSGANVLTF. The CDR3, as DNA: TGTGCCACGGAGAGGACAGGGCCCCCCTCTGGGGCCAACGTCCTGACTTTC.

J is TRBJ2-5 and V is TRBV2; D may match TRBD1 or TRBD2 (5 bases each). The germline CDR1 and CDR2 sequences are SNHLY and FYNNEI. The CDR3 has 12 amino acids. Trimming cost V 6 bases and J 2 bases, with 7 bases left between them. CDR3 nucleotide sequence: TGTGCCAGCAGGGGGGATCAAGAGACCCAGTACTTC. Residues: CASRGDQETQYF.

CDR3 protein: CASSTSGGARYEQYF. The DNA for the CDR3 is TGTGCCAGCAGTACTTCCGGGGGGGCACGCTACGAGCAGTACTTC. The V call is TRBV5-5, the J call TRBJ2-7; 8 nucleotides match TRBD2. Unmatched junction bases numbered 10, after V lost 5 bases and J lost 3 bases. Germline V gene data show CDR1 as SGHKS and CDR2 as YYEKEE (reference sequence). The CDR3 sequence is 15 residues long.

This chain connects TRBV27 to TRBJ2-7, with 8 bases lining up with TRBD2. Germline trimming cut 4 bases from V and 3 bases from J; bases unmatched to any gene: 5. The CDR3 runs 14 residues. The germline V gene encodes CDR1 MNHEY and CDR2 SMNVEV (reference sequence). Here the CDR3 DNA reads TGTGCCAGCAGTTCAGGACTAGCCCACTACGAGCAGTACTTC. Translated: CASSSGLAHYEQYF.

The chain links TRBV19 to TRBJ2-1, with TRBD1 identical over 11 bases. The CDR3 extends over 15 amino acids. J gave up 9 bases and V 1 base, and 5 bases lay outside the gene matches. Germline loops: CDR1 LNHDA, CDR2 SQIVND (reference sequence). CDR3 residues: CASSIVGQGASEQFF. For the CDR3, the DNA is TGTGCCAGTAGTATAGTCGGACAGGGGGCAAGTGAGCAGTTCTTC.

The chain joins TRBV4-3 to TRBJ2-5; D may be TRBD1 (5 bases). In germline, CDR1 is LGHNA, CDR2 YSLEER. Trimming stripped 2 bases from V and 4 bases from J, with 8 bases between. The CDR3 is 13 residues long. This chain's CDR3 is CASSQYRRETQYF. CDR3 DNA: TGCGCCAGCAGCCAATACAGGAGAGAGACCCAGTACTTC.

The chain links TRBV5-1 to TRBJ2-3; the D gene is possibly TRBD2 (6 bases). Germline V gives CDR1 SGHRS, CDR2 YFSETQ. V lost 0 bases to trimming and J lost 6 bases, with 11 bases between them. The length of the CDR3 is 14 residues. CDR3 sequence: CASSLAGVADTQYF. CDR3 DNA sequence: TGCGCCAGCAGCTTGGCGGGAGTGGCGGATACGCAGTATTTT.

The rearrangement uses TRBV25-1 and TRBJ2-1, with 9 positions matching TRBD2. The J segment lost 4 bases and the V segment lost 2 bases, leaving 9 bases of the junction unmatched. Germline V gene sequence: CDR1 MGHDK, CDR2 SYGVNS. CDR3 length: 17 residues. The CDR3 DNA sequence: TGTGCCAGCAGTGAAAATCGGGGACTAGCAAGATACAATGAGCAGTTCTTC. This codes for CASSENRGLARYNEQFF.

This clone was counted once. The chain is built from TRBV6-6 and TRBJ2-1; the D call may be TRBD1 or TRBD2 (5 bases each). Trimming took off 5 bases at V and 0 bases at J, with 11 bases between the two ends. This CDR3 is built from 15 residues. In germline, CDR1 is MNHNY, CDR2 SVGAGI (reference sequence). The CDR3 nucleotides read TGTGCCAGCAGTAGGGACGGGAACTCCTACAATGAGCAGTTCTTC. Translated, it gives CASSRDGNSYNEQFF.

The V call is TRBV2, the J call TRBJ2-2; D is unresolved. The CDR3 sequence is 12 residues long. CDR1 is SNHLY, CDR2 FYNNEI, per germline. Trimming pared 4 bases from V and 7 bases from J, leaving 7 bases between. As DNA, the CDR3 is TGTGCCAGCAGTGGGACCTTCGGGGAGCTGTTTTTT. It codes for CASSGTFGELFF.

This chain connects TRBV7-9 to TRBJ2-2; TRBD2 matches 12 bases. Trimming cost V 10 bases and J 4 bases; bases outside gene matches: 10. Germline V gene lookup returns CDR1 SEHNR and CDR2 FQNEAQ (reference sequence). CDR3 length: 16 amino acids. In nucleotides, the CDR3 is TGTGCCACTCGACTAGCGGGAGCATTAACCACCGGGGAGCTGTTTTTT. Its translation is CATRLAGALTTGELFF. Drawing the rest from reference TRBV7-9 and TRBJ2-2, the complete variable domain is DTGVSQNPRHKITKRGQNVTFRCDPISEHNRLYWYRQTLGQGPEFLTYFQNEAQLEKSRLLSDRFSAERPKGSFSTLEIQRTEQGDSAMYLCATRLAGALTTGELFFGEGSRLTVL.

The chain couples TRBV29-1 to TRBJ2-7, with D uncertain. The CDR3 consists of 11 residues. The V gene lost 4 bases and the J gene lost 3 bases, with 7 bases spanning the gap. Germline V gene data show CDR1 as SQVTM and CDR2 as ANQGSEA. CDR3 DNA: TGCAGCGTTGGGGTTGACTACGAGCAGTACTTC. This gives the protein CSVGVDYEQYF.

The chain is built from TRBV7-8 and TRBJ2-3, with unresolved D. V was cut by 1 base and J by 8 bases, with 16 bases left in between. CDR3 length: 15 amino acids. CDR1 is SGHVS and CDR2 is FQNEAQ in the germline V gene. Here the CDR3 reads CASSLEVLALGTQYF. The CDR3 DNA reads TGTGCCAGCAGCTTAGAGGTCCTGGCTTTAGGTACGCAGTATTTT.

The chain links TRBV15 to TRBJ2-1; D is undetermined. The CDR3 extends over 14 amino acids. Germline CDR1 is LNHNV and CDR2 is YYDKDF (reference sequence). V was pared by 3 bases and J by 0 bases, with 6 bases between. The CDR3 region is CATSRTGSYNEQFF. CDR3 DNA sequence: TGTGCCACCAGCAGGACCGGCTCCTACAATGAGCAGTTCTTC.

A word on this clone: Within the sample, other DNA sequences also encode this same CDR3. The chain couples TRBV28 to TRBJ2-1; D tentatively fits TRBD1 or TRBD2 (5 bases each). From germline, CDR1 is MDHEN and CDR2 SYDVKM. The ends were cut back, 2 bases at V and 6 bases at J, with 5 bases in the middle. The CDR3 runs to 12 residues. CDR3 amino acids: CASSLGGNEQFF. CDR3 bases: TGTGCCAGCAGTTTAGGGGGCAATGAGCAGTTCTTC. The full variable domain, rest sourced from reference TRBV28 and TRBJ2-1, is DVKVTQSSRYLVKRTGEKVFLECVQDMDHENMFWYRQDPGLGLRLIYFSYDVKMKEKGDIPEGYSVSREKKERFSLILESASTNQTSMYLCASSLGGNEQFFGPGTRLTVL.